One and the same sample provided the 22 T cell receptor beta chains below, sequenced in a study of CD8+CD57+ T cells in acquired aplastic anemia. The TCR beta profiling, which covered VDJ combination and CDR3 sequence, was carried out using genomic DNA as the template. TCRdb analysed the reads with MiXCR anew, one entry per CDR3 protein. The sample carries some 170,000 distinct CDR3 sequences, around 40% recorded once. Source material: sorted CD4+, CD8+, or CD8+CD57+ T cells (not recorded which) from PBMCs. Receptors originate from a human donor in good health.

The chain joins TRBV2 to TRBJ2-7; D tentatively fits TRBD1 or TRBD2 (5 bases each). CDR1 is SNHLY, CDR2 FYNNEI, per germline. The CDR3 extends over 13 amino acids. V shed 4 bases and J shed 0 bases, with 7 bases lying between them. The CDR3: CASSVGDSYEQYF. The CDR3 DNA reads as TGTGCCAGCAGTGTGGGGGACTCCTACGAGCAGTACTTC.

This clonotype was seen a handful of times. The chain uses TRBV28 and TRBJ2-1, with 9 bases that match TRBD1. The CDR3 sequence is 15 residues long. CDR1 MDHEN and CDR2 SYDVKM come from the germline V gene. V dropped 6 bases and J dropped 8; count of bases not matched to a gene: 11. This CDR3 is CASRSIRDRVDEQFF. In nucleotides, the CDR3 is TGTGCCAGCAGATCAATCCGGGACAGGGTGGATGAGCAGTTCTTC.

This clonotype was recorded at least ten times. CDR3 DNA: TGTGCCAGCATGAATAGCGGGGGGTCCGGGGAGCTGTTTTTT. This codes for CASMNSGGSGELFF. The rearrangement links TRBV2 to TRBJ2-2; 10 positions match TRBD2. The length of the CDR3 is 14 residues. J gave up 6 bases and V 7 bases, and 5 bases lay outside the gene matches. Germline CDR1 and CDR2: SNHLY and FYNNEI.

The V call is TRBV19, the J call TRBJ2-7; 8 bases line up with TRBD1. The J segment lost 3 bases and the V segment lost 9 bases, leaving 7 bases of the junction unmatched. The CDR3 contains 13 residues. In germline, CDR1 is LNHDA, CDR2 SQIVND (reference sequence). This CDR3 reads CARKHGQGYEQYF. The DNA for the CDR3 is TGTGCCAGAAAACACGGACAGGGCTACGAGCAGTACTTC. Full variable domain (remainder filled in from reference TRBV19 and TRBJ2-7): DGGITQSPKYLFRKEGQNVTLSCEQNLNHDAMYWYRQDPGQGLRLIYYSQIVNDFQKGDIAEGYSVSREKKESFPLTVTSAQKNPTAFYLCARKHGQGYEQYFGPGTRLTVT.

CDR3 loop: CAISESKAGSYEQYF. The CDR3 coding sequence is TGTGCCATCAGTGAGTCGAAGGCAGGGTCCTACGAGCAGTACTTC. The chain couples TRBV10-3 to TRBJ2-7; possibly TRBD1 for D (5 bases). Trimming pared 0 bases from V and 1 base from J, leaving 10 bases between. Per germline, CDR1 ENHRY and CDR2 SYGVKD. This CDR3 has 15 amino acids.

The chain couples TRBV11-1 to TRBJ1-6, with a possible D match to TRBD1 (5 bases). Germline loops: CDR1 SGHAT, CDR2 FQDESV (reference sequence). The V gene lost 5 bases and the J gene lost 9 bases, with 14 bases spanning the gap. The CDR3 length is 14 residues. CDR3 bases: TGTGCCAGCAGCCGGGACTTTGAGGGTTCACCCCTCCACTTT. Protein: CASSRDFEGSPLHF.

This sequence joins TRBV12-3 or TRBV12-4 and TRBJ2-2; tentatively, D is TRBD1 or TRBD2 (5 bases each). V was cut by 1 base and J by 4 bases, with 10 bases left in between. The CDR3 is 15 amino acids. CDR3 region: CASSLGDRGTGELFF. DNA for the CDR3: TGTGCCAGCAGTTTAGGGGACCGAGGCACCGGGGAGCTGTTTTTT.

As concerns this clonotype: Relative to the germline gene, one junction end is altered; a read error may explain this. The chain carries TRBV11-3 and TRBJ2-7; D perhaps matches TRBD2 (6 bases). From germline, CDR1 is SGHNT and CDR2 YENEEA. CDR3 size: 13 residues. The CDR3 bases are TGTGCCAGCGGCTTAATTCCGGGGGACGAGCAGTACTTC. It yields the protein CASGLIPGDEQYF.

This clonotype turned up a few times. The chain recombines TRBV12-3 or TRBV12-4 with TRBJ2-1; TRBD2 matches 12 bases. V was pared by 6 bases and J by 8 bases, with 11 bases of the junction left unmatched. This CDR3 comprises 16 residues. In DNA, the CDR3 is TGTGCCAGCAGGTCGACTAGCGGGGGTATAGGTTATGAGCAGTTCTTC. This sequence encodes CASRSTSGGIGYEQFF.

This clonotype was observed a handful of times. A read error is possible here, since a much larger clone lies one base away. V gene TRBV20-1 combines with J gene TRBJ1-1, with D maybe TRBD1 (5 bases). The CDR3 is 13 residues long. CDR1 and CDR2 from the germline V gene are DFQATT and SNEGSKA (reference sequence). V lost 4 bases, J lost 0 bases, and 9 bases lay in between. Written as DNA, the CDR3 is TGCAGTGCTATGACAGAGATGAACACTGAAGCTTTCTTT. This codes for CSAMTEMNTEAFF.

The chain has TRBV29-1 and TRBJ2-7; D possibly corresponds to TRBD1 (5 bases). CDR3 length: 17 residues. V lost 6 bases and J lost 4, with 28 bases in between. Looked up from germline, CDR1 is SQVTM and CDR2 is ANQGSEA. CDR3 nucleotide sequence: TGCAGCGTACAGGCCGCGACCGATGTTTGGGGCCCATACGAGCAGTACTTC. Residues: CSVQAATDVWGPYEQYF.

In this sample, this clonotype turned up many times. This chain connects TRBV7-3 to TRBJ2-5; a weak D match, TRBD2 (6 bases). V dropped 1 base and J dropped 5 bases, with 14 bases sitting between them. The germline V gene encodes CDR1 SGHTA and CDR2 FQGTGA. This CDR3 contains 15 residues. CDR3 region: CASSLMGGKVETQYF. The CDR3 bases are TGTGCCAGCAGCTTAATGGGCGGGAAAGTGGAGACCCAGTACTTC.

This chain connects TRBV10-3 to TRBJ1-3; TRBD1 is a possible D gene (6 bases). The germline gives CDR1 ENHRY, CDR2 SYGVKD. This CDR3 comprises 16 residues. V was cut by 8 bases and J by 1 base, with 18 bases left in between. The CDR3 loop reads CAIGGLRGLSGNTIYF. Written as DNA, the CDR3 is TGTGCCATCGGTGGGCTCAGGGGCCTATCTGGAAACACCATATATTTT.

V and J are TRBV5-1 and TRBJ2-2, with D unresolved. Looked up from germline, CDR1 is SGHRS and CDR2 is YFSETQ. This CDR3 contains 15 residues. V was cut by 5 bases and J by 5 bases, with 16 bases left in between. This CDR3 is CASRGAAGGTGELFF. CDR3 bases: TGCGCCAGCAGAGGTGCGGCCGGTGGTACCGGGGAGCTGTTTTTT.

This clonotype was found many times. The chain has TRBV7-9 and TRBJ1-4, with 9 nucleotides matching TRBD1. The V and J ends lost 5 bases and 5 bases, in that order; junction bases with no gene match: 9. CDR3 size: 16 residues. CDR1 is SEHNR and CDR2 is FQNEAQ in the germline V gene (reference sequence). CDR3 protein: CASSLTPGQGNEKLFF. The CDR3 DNA sequence: TGTGCCAGCAGCCTCACCCCGGGACAGGGAAATGAAAAACTGTTTTTT.

Ten or more counts support this clonotype. The chain combines TRBV25-1 with TRBJ2-7; 8 positions match TRBD2. The CDR3 contains 14 residues. Germline V CDR1 and CDR2: MGHDK, SYGVNS. After removal of 5 bases from V and 3 bases from J, the junction contained 6 bases not matched to a gene. Here the CDR3 DNA reads TGTGCCAGCAGTTACGGGGGGGGCCGCTACGAGCAGTACTTC. As protein: CASSYGGGRYEQYF.

CDR3 residues: CSASDPGLYGYTF. CDR3 sequence (DNA): TGCAGTGCTAGTGATCCAGGGCTCTATGGCTACACCTTC. The J gene is TRBJ1-2, the V gene TRBV20-1; D is possibly TRBD1 (5 bases). CDR1 is DFQATT and CDR2 is SNEGSKA in the germline V gene (reference sequence). The V gene lost 3 bases and the J gene lost 4 bases, with 12 bases spanning the gap. The CDR3 length is 13 residues.

The chain carries TRBV28 and TRBJ1-1; 9 bases are a match to TRBD1. The junction had 8 bases not matched to a gene; V was cut back by 6 bases and J by 3 bases. CDR1 is MDHEN and CDR2 is SYDVKM in the germline V gene. CDR3 length: 15 residues. In DNA, the CDR3 is TGTGCCAGCAGAGGGACAGGGAGGGAGTACACTGAAGCTTTCTTT. The encoded protein is CASRGTGREYTEAFF.

This clonotype came up once. The chain carries TRBV7-8 and TRBJ2-7; D ambiguous. Per the germline V gene, CDR1 is SGHVS and CDR2 is FQNEAQ. This CDR3 contains 12 residues. Deletions cut 4 bases from V and 6 bases from J, with 10 bases between. CDR3 sequence: CASSSWAGEQYF. CDR3 sequence (DNA): TGTGCCAGCAGCTCCTGGGCCGGCGAGCAGTACTTC.

This clonotype was seen many times. The chain carries TRBV24-1 and TRBJ2-1; D gene unclear. CDR1 KGHDR and CDR2 SFDVKD come from the germline V gene. The V end was cut by 4 bases, the J end by 0 bases, with 12 bases between. This CDR3 region has 16 residues. Written as DNA, the CDR3 is TGTGCCACCAGTGAACGTACGAGTTCCTCCTACAATGAGCAGTTCTTC. The encoded protein is CATSERTSSSYNEQFF.

The V call is TRBV7-9, the J call TRBJ2-5; D possibly corresponds to TRBD2 (7 bases). The CDR3 length is 14 residues. CDR1 and CDR2 from the germline V gene are SEHNR and FQNEAQ (reference sequence). The V end was cut by 8 bases, the J end by 0 bases, with 13 bases between. CDR3 loop: CASLEGGYQETQYF. Here the CDR3 DNA reads TGTGCCAGCCTTGAGGGGGGGTACCAAGAGACCCAGTACTTC.

CDR3 nucleotides: TGTGCCATCAGCGGGACAGGGGATCCCTATGGCTACACCTTC. Translation: CAISGTGDPYGYTF. The V gene is TRBV10-3, the J gene TRBJ1-2, with TRBD1 matching 10 bases. V was clipped by 6 bases and J by 4 bases; unmatched bases: 5. The germline V gene has CDR1 ENHRY and CDR2 SYGVKD. CDR3 size: 14 residues.